This entry is about one T cell receptor beta chain. This clonotype was counted many times. What antigen it recognizes has not been identified. No base qualities exist here, and no much larger clone lies one base off it. The germline V gene yields ENHRY for CDR1 and SYGVKD for CDR2. The CDR3 holds 15 amino acids from the cysteine to the phenylalanine. Of all the DNA, just the CDR3 is kept, 45 bases in frame from base 1. Trimming leaves V shorter by 6 bases and J shorter by 3 bases, with the junction holding 5 bases beyond the gene matches. The instrument given in TCRdb is Illumina HiSeq 2500. Quantitative 5'-RACE with molecular barcodes was used to prepare TCR beta libraries. From the authors' description of their analysis: A new computational method, built on a probabilistic model of VDJ rearrangement, was used to identify disease-linked TCR variants. TCRdb itself trimmed the public reads at Q25 with fastp, ran MiXCR and retained productive beta chains. A single entry per CDR3 protein holds the most common genes and DNA from its merged rows. The authors' filters were not applied to this entry. The sample table records more than 400,000 distinct CDR3 sequences; approximately 5% of these occur just once. The leading ten clones occupy around 3.5% of the sample.

The sample belongs to a study of CD8 T cells in ankylosing spondylitis (dated by TCRdb to 2016 to 2017). The study in broad terms: The study profiled T cell receptor beta repertoires in healthy donors and ankylosing spondylitis patients to find disease-linked TCR variants. The full study cohort comprised 25 ankylosing spondylitis patients and around 100 healthy donors. Peripheral blood was sampled, and synovial fluid was also collected from ankylosing spondylitis patients.

General study outcomes and caveats: Blood from ankylosing spondylitis patients appeared to be characterized by a TCR beta motif composed of about eight highly homologous amino acid variants. A CD8+ phenotype was shown by the disease-linked clones, which were found at relatively low frequencies in peripheral blood. Significant enrichment of the disease-linked clones was reported in matched synovial fluid samples from ankylosing spondylitis patients. Some of the motif variants had been reported before in the synovial fluid and blood of reactive arthritis patients, a finding that suggests common disease-initiation mechanisms.

The TCR comes from a male donor with ankylosing spondylitis. What was sequenced was blood, either unsorted or a sorted T cell fraction (not recorded which). Rearrangement joined TRBV10-3 to TRBJ2-2; 9 central bases correspond to TRBD1. The CDR3 reads as follows: CAIRTDRGDTGELFF. The nucleotides read TGTGCCATCAGGACGGACAGGGGAGACACCGGGGAGCTGTTTTTT.